These 31 T cell receptor beta chains were all obtained from the same sample, sequenced in a study of blood T cell repertoires in COVID-19. Only in-frame clones appear in the TCRdb table, and some are missing; sequencing was by immunoSEQ multiplex PCR. The table includes 270,000 or so clones, approximately 83% detected once. Sequencing was carried out using peripheral blood. These receptors came from a woman between 45 and 60 years old who had recovered from COVID-19.

The V call is TRBV3-1 (or the pseudogene TRBV3-2), the J call TRBJ2-5; unclear D gene. The CDR3 contains 12 residues. The ends were cut back, 5 bases at V and 7 bases at J, with 11 bases in the middle. Per the germline V gene, CDR1 is LGHDT and CDR2 is YNNKEL (reference sequence). CDR3 sequence: CASSILPGTQYF. The CDR3 DNA follows: TGTGCCAGCAGCATCCTGCCAGGGACCCAGTACTTC.

The chain recombines TRBV5-1 with TRBJ2-5; D remains unclear. CDR3 size: 13 residues. CDR1 and CDR2 (germline): SGHRS, YFSETQ. V was cut by 0 bases and J by 5 bases, with 8 bases left in between. For the CDR3, the DNA is TGCGCCAGCAGCTTGGTTGTCGGGGAGACCCAGTACTTC. Its protein is CASSLVVGETQYF.

This chain uses TRBV18 with TRBJ1-3; D gene ambiguous. Trimming removed 2 bases at V and 0 bases at J, with 14 bases between. Germline V lookup: CDR1 KGHSH, CDR2 LQKENI. The CDR3 spans 17 residues. The CDR3 DNA follows: TGTGCCAGCTCACCAATGGCGGGAACTAACTCTGGAAACACCATATATTTT. The encoded protein is CASSPMAGTNSGNTIYF.

This clone was picked up a small number of times. The chain is built from TRBV6-5 and TRBJ2-3; D is perhaps TRBD2 (5 bases). Germline CDR1 and CDR2: MNHEY and SVGAGI. V was cut by 6 bases and J by 4 bases, with 11 bases left in between. The CDR3 totals 13 residues. The CDR3 protein is CASSRGFSDTQYF. The CDR3 nucleotides are TGTGCCAGCAGCAGAGGGTTCTCAGATACGCAGTATTTT.

The chain combines TRBV4-1 with TRBJ1-5; D unclear. The germline V and J ends were trimmed by 1 base and 6 bases, with 13 bases remaining between them. The germline CDR1 and CDR2 sequences are MGHRA and YSYEKL. This CDR3 region has 15 residues. The CDR3: CASSQAPGVGQPQHF. The CDR3 DNA reads TGCGCCAGCAGCCAAGCCCCCGGGGTAGGTCAGCCCCAGCATTTT.

The sample holds one count of this clone. Other DNA sequences within the sample encode an identical CDR3. V gene TRBV18 combines with J gene TRBJ2-2, with 7 nucleotides matching TRBD1. Trimming took 3 bases from V and 2 from J; bases not matched to a gene: 6. This CDR3 contains 16 residues. CDR1 is KGHSH, CDR2 LQKENI, per germline. In DNA form, the CDR3 reads TGTGCCAGCTCACCTAAGGGACAGCCTAACACCGGGGAGCTGTTTTTT. Protein sequence: CASSPKGQPNTGELFF.

In this sample, this clone turned up a few times. This chain connects TRBV7-8 to TRBJ2-3; D perhaps matches TRBD1 (6 bases). CDR1 and CDR2 from the germline V gene are SGHVS and FQNEAQ. V was shortened by 4 bases and J by 5 bases, with 19 bases between the two germline ends. This CDR3 spans 16 amino acids. CDR3 DNA sequence: TGTGCCAGCAGCTCCCAGGGCAGGGGCATAAGAGATACGCAGTATTTT. Protein sequence: CASSSQGRGIRDTQYF.

The CDR3 sequence: CASSFFQANTGELFF. CDR3 bases: TGCGCCAGCAGCTTTTTCCAGGCGAACACCGGGGAGCTGTTTTTT. The chain uses TRBV5-1 and TRBJ2-2; the D is unclear. V gave up 2 bases and J gave up 0 bases, with 8 bases separating them. The CDR3 is made up of 15 amino acids. Germline V gives CDR1 SGHRS, CDR2 YFSETQ. Supplemented by reference TRBV5-1 and TRBJ2-2, the full variable domain reads KAGVTQTPRYLIKTRGQQVTLSCSPISGHRSVSWYQQTPGQGLQFLFEYFSETQRNKGNFPGRFSGRQFSNSRSEMNVSTLELGDSALYLCASSFFQANTGELFFGEGSRLTVL.

The rearrangement links TRBV12-3 or TRBV12-4 to TRBJ2-7; TRBD1 matches at 7 bases. With 6 bases clipped from V and 5 bases from J, the junction kept 7 bases outside the gene matches. The CDR3 loop spans 13 amino acids. CDR3 bases: TGTGCCAGCAGCCGGGACAGCCCAGACGAGCAGTACTTC. Residues: CASSRDSPDEQYF.

The V and J genes are TRBV5-1 and TRBJ2-5; TRBD1 matches at 11 bases. The length of the CDR3 is 18 residues. From germline, CDR1 is SGHRS and CDR2 YFSETQ. J gave up 1 base and V 1 base, and 9 bases lay outside the gene matches. The CDR3 DNA reads as TGCGCCAGCAGCTTGTTTCGGACAGGGGGCGGTGTCCAAGAGACCCAGTACTTC. Translated, it gives CASSLFRTGGGVQETQYF.

The table lists this clone with a count of one. The chain joins TRBV7-2 to TRBJ2-3; maybe TRBD2 (7 bases). CDR1 and CDR2 from the germline V gene are SGHTA and FQGNSA. Trimming removed 5 bases from V and 4 bases from J, with 10 bases in between. The CDR3 has 13 amino acids. This chain's CDR3 is CASSQGGADTQYF. DNA of the CDR3: TGTGCCAGCAGCCAAGGGGGGGCAGATACGCAGTATTTT.

V usage is TRBV29-1 and J usage is TRBJ1-2, with D unclear. Looked up from germline, CDR1 is SQVTM and CDR2 is ANQGSEA. Deletions cut 7 bases from V and 4 bases from J, with 13 bases between. The CDR3 covers 12 residues. Written as DNA, the CDR3 is TGCAGCGCCCCAGACCGGGGCTATGGCTACACCTTC. It specifies CSAPDRGYGYTF.

V and J are TRBV28 and TRBJ2-5, with 8 bases aligning to TRBD2. With 5 bases clipped from V and 2 bases from J, the junction kept 7 bases outside the gene matches. The CDR3 sequence is 15 residues long. Per germline, CDR1 MDHEN and CDR2 SYDVKM. The CDR3 nucleotides are TGTGCCAGCAGTCCCAAACTAGCGGAGCAAGAGACCCAGTACTTC. It encodes CASSPKLAEQETQYF.

The rearrangement uses TRBV7-9 and TRBJ1-2; TRBD1 matches at 7 bases. The germline V gene has CDR1 SEHNR and CDR2 FQNEAQ (reference sequence). The V segment lost 3 bases and the J segment 0 bases; nucleotides outside the gene matches: 7. The CDR3 covers 16 residues. CDR3: CASSFSGGRTNYGYTF. The CDR3 DNA follows: TGTGCCAGCAGCTTTTCAGGGGGGAGGACTAACTATGGCTACACCTTC.

The chain joins TRBV7-9 to TRBJ1-2; D is ambiguous. The CDR3 spans 15 residues. The V end lost 1 base, the J end lost 5 bases, and 14 bases lay between the germline ends. Germline CDR1 SEHNR, CDR2 FQNEAQ (reference sequence). CDR3 sequence reads: CASSLGYEGAYGYTF. Written as DNA, the CDR3 is TGTGCCAGCAGCTTAGGGTACGAGGGCGCGTATGGCTACACCTTC.

J is TRBJ2-3 and V is TRBV11-2; unclear D gene. CDR3 size: 13 residues. V gave up 5 bases and J gave up 2 bases, with 8 bases separating them. Germline V gene lookup returns CDR1 SGHAT and CDR2 FQNNGV. The CDR3 is CASSNGPTDTQYF. CDR3 nucleotides: TGTGCCAGCAGCAATGGCCCCACAGATACGCAGTATTTT.

This chain connects TRBV28 to TRBJ1-4; D gene ambiguous. The V gene's germline CDR1 is MDHEN and CDR2 SYDVKM. The length of the CDR3 is 14 residues. The V end lost 4 bases, the J end lost 5 bases, and 11 bases lay between the germline ends. CDR3 amino acids: CASSSQVYNEKLFF. CDR3 sequence (DNA): TGTGCCAGCAGTTCCCAAGTCTACAATGAAAAACTGTTTTTT.

The V and J genes are TRBV12-3 or TRBV12-4 and TRBJ1-2; possible D gene TRBD1, 5 bases. Trimming removed 6 bases from V and 0 bases from J, with 8 bases in between. CDR3 length: 13 residues. DNA of the CDR3: TGTGCCAGCAGGGGGCAGTCTAACTATGGCTACACCTTC. Its translation: CASRGQSNYGYTF.

The chain uses TRBV24-1 and TRBJ1-5, with no clear D. This CDR3 comprises 13 residues. Between the trimmed V and J ends, which lost 3 bases and 4 bases, there was a span of 6 bases. The germline gives CDR1 KGHDR, CDR2 SFDVKD. The CDR3 region is CATSDRRNQPQHF. DNA for the CDR3: TGTGCCACCAGTGATAGGAGAAATCAGCCCCAGCATTTT.

The chain couples TRBV5-4 to TRBJ1-1; 10 bases agree with TRBD1. The junction had 10 bases not matched to a gene; V was cut back by 4 bases and J by 4 bases. Germline CDR1 SGHNT, CDR2 YYREEE (reference sequence). CDR3 length: 16 amino acids. The CDR3 is CASSPEPGQGRTEAFF. CDR3 DNA: TGTGCCAGCAGCCCGGAACCGGGACAGGGGCGCACTGAAGCTTTCTTT.

The chain couples TRBV11-2 to TRBJ2-7; 7 bases agree with TRBD2. Per the germline V gene, CDR1 is SGHAT and CDR2 is FQNNGV. After removal of 1 base from V and 4 bases from J, the junction contained 4 bases not matched to a gene. The CDR3 runs to 14 residues. The DNA of the CDR3 is TGTGCCAGCAGCTTAGGGACCGGGAGGTACGAGCAGTACTTC. Translating gives CASSLGTGRYEQYF. The variable domain in full, with the rest retrieved from reference TRBV11-2 and TRBJ2-7, is EAGVAQSPRYKIIEKRQSVAFWCNPISGHATLYWYQQILGQGPKLLIQFQNNGVVDDSQLPKDRFSAERLKGVDSTLKIQPAKLEDSAVYLCASSLGTGRYEQYFGPGTRLTVT.

The chain has TRBV11-3 and TRBJ2-7, with 14 nucleotides matching TRBD2. The CDR3 contains 16 residues. Germline V CDR1 and CDR2: SGHNT, YENEEA. V trimming: 11 bases; J trimming: 3 bases; junction bases outside the gene matches: 12. The CDR3 region is CAPLGSGLAGGYEQYF. The CDR3 coding sequence is TGTGCCCCATTGGGATCAGGACTAGCGGGAGGCTACGAGCAGTACTTC.

The chain joins TRBV3-1 (or the pseudogene TRBV3-2) to TRBJ2-5, with D perhaps TRBD1 (6 bases). Trimming removed 7 bases at V and 5 bases at J, with 14 bases between. Germline lookup yields CDR1 LGHDT and CDR2 YNNKEL (reference sequence). CDR3 size: 13 residues. DNA of the CDR3: TGTGCCAGCACCGGGGACATACGGGAGACCCAGTACTTC. It encodes CASTGDIRETQYF.

The chain uses TRBV12-3 or TRBV12-4 and TRBJ2-3; tentative D call: TRBD2 (5 bases). V was clipped by 1 base and J by 6 bases, with 8 bases between them. The CDR3 is 13 residues long. The CDR3, as DNA: TGTGCCAGCAGTTTAGGTGGGAGTGATACGCAGTATTTT. This gives the protein CASSLGGSDTQYF.

This clone was seen a handful of times. The chain carries TRBV27 and TRBJ2-1, with 10 bases matching TRBD1. This CDR3 is built from 13 residues. Germline V lookup: CDR1 MNHEY, CDR2 SMNVEV (reference sequence). The J segment lost 10 bases and the V segment lost 6 bases, leaving 6 bases of the junction unmatched. The CDR3 is CASSRQGAREQFF. As DNA, the CDR3 is TGTGCCAGCAGCAGACAGGGGGCACGAGAGCAGTTCTTC.

This clone was picked up one time. The DNA of the CDR3 is TGTGCCTGGACCAGGGGAAACTATGGCTACACCTTC. Its translation is CAWTRGNYGYTF. The V gene is TRBV30, the J gene TRBJ1-2, with D maybe TRBD1 (6 bases). The CDR3 covers 12 residues. Trimming removed 4 bases from V and 2 bases from J, with 8 bases in between. Germline V gene sequence: CDR1 GTSNPN, CDR2 SVGIG (reference sequence).

A single count supports this clone. The chain carries TRBV9 and TRBJ2-3, with 7 bases matching TRBD1. V gave up 2 bases and J gave up 5 bases; unmatched junction bases: 11. The CDR3 is 16 amino acids. The germline CDR1 and CDR2 sequences are SGDLS and YYNGEE. As DNA, the CDR3 is TGTGCCAGCAGCGTCAGCACAGGGGTCAGTGTAGATACGCAGTATTTT. Residues: CASSVSTGVSVDTQYF.

This chain links TRBV30 with TRBJ1-6; D unclear. The CDR3 contains 13 residues. Trimming removed 1 base at V and 10 bases at J, with 11 bases between. In germline, CDR1 is GTSNPN, CDR2 SVGIG (reference sequence). This chain's CDR3 is CAWSGGVGSPLHF. CDR3 sequence (DNA): TGTGCCTGGAGTGGCGGGGTTGGCTCACCCCTCCACTTT.

J is TRBJ2-2 and V is TRBV28; 8 nucleotides line up with TRBD2. V gave up 7 bases and J gave up 3 bases; unmatched junction bases: 4. This CDR3 comprises 14 residues. The germline V gene has CDR1 MDHEN and CDR2 SYDVKM. CDR3 loop: CASTATSDTGELFF. The CDR3 DNA reads as TGTGCCAGCACCGCGACTAGCGACACCGGGGAGCTGTTTTTT.

The rearrangement uses TRBV6-5 and TRBJ1-1; D unclear. The V end lost 4 bases, the J end lost 4 bases, and 13 bases lay between the germline ends. The CDR3 length is 14 residues. The germline V gene encodes CDR1 MNHEY and CDR2 SVGAGI. CDR3 DNA: TGTGCCAGCAGTTCGCCTCGGGAGTCCACTGAAGCTTTCTTT. Translated, it gives CASSSPRESTEAFF.

V is TRBV12-3 or TRBV12-4 and J is TRBJ1-2; D may be TRBD1 (5 bases). V shed 4 bases and J shed 4 bases, with 10 bases lying between them. The CDR3 covers 13 residues. CDR3 sequence reads: CASSSGVRYGYTF. Written as DNA, the CDR3 is TGTGCCAGCAGTTCGGGGGTGCGCTATGGCTACACCTTC.